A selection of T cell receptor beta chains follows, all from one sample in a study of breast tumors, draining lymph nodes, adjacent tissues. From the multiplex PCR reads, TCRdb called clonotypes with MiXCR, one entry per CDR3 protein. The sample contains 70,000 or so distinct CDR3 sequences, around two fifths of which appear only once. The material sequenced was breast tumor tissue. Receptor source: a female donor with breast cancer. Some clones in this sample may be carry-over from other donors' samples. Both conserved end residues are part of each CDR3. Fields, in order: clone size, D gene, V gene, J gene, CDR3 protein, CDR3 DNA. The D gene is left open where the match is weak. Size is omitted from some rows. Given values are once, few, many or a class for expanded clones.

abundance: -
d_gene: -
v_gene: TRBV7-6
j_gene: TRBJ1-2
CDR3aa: CASSFELTGGLPF
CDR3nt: TGTGCCAGCAGCTTCGAATTGACAGGCGGCTTACCCTTC

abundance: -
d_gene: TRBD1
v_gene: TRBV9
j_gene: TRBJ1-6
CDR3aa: CASSVGQGYNSPLHF
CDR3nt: TGTGCCAGCAGCGTAGGACAGGGTTATAATTCACCCCTCCACTTT

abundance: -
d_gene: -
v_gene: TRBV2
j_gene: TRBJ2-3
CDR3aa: CAGSGNGVGTDTQYF
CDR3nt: TGTGCCGGCAGTGGCAATGGTGTGGGCACAGATACGCAGTATTTT

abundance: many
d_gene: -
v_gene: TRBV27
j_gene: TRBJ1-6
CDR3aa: CASSPTVLTISPLHF
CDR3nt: TGTGCCAGCAGTCCGACCGTGCTAACAATTTCACCCCTCCACTTT

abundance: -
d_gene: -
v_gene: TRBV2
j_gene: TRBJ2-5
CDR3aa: CASSRDVEETRCF
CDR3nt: TGTGCCAGCAGTCGGGACGTAGAAGAGACCCGGTGCTTC

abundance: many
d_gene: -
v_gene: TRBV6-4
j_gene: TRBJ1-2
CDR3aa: CASSEQGYGYTF
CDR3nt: TGTGCCAGCAGTGAACAGGGCTATGGCTACACCTTC

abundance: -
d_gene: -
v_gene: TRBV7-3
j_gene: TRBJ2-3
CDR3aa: CASGLAYGAVEYTDTQYF
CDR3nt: TGTGCCAGCGGCTTAGCGTATGGAGCAGTCGAGTACACAGATACGCAGTATTTT

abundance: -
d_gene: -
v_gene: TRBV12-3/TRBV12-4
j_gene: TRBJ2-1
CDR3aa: CASTENSYNEQFF
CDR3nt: TGTGCCTCCACAGAGAACTCCTACAATGAGCAGTTCTTC

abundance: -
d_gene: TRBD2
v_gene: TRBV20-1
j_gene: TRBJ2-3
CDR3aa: CSAREASGGAPDTQYF
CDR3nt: TGCAGTGCTAGAGAGGCTAGCGGGGGGGCGCCAGATACGCAGTATTTT

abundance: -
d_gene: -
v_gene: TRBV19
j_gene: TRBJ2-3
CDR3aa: CASSRVGATTDTQYF
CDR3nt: TGTGCCAGTAGTAGGGTGGGGGCCACAACAGATACGCAGTATTTT

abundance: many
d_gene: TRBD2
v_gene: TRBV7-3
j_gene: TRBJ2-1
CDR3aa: CASSLRETSGYNEQFF
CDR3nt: TGTGCCAGCAGCTTAAGGGAGACTAGCGGCTACAATGAGCAGTTCTTC

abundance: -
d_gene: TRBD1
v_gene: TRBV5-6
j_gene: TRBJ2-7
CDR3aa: CASSFGTAYEQYF
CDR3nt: TGTGCCAGCAGCTTTGGGACAGCTTACGAGCAGTACTTC

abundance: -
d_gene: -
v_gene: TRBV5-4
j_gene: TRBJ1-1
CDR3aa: CASSLSRGGTEAFF
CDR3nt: TGTGCCAGCAGCTTGTCCAGGGGCGGCACTGAAGCTTTCTTT

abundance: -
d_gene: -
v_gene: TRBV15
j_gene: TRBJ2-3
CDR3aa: CATSRVRILYTQYF
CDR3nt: TGTGCCACCAGCAGAGTGCGGATCCTGTACACGCAGTATTTT

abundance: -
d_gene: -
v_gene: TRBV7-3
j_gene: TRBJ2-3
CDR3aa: CASSSVGADTQYF
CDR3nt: TGTGCCAGCAGTTCGGTAGGGGCAGATACGCAGTATTTT

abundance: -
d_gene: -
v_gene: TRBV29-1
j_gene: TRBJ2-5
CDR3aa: CSVELCQLTQEGTQYF
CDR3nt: TGCAGCGTTGAATTGTGCCAGCTCACCCAAGAGGGGACCCAGTACTTC

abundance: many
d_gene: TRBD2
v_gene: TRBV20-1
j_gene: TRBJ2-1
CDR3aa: CSAETTGGPGNEQFF
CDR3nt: TGCAGTGCCGAGACGACGGGGGGGCCGGGCAATGAGCAGTTCTTC

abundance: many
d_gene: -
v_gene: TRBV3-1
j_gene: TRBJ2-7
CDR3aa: CASSQDRLGEQYF
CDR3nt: TGTGCCAGCAGCCAAGACCGGCTGGGCGAGCAGTACTTC

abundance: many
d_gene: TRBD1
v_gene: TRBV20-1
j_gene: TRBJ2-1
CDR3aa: CSARVQGNYNEQFF
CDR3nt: TGCAGTGCTAGAGTACAGGGGAACTACAATGAGCAGTTCTTC

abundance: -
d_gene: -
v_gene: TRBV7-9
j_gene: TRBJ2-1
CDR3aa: CASSEGAAGVGNEQFF
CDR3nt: TGTGCCAGCAGCGAGGGGGCAGCGGGGGTAGGGAATGAGCAGTTCTTC

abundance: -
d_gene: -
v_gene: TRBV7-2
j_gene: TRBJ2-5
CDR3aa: CASSLVPGETQYF
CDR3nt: TGTGCCAGCAGCTTAGTTCCGGGAGAGACCCAGTACTTC

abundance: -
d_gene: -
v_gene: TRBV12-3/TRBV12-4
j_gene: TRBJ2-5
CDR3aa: CASSLRASWGQYF
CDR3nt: TGTGCCAGCAGTTTACGGGCTAGTTGGGGCCAGTACTTC

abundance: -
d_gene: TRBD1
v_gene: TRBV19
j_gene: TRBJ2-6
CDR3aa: CASSKGQGAGANVLTF
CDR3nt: TGTGCCAGTAGTAAGGGACAGGGGGCTGGGGCCAACGTCCTGACTTTC

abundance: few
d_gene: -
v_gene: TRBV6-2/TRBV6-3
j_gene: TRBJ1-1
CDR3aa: CASSDGTEAFF
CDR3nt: TGTGCCAGCAGCGATGGCACTGAAGCTTTCTTT

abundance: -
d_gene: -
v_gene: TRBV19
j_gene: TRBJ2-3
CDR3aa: CASSIRGGQYTDTQYF
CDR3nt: TGTGCCAGTAGTATCAGAGGGGGGCAGTACACAGATACGCAGTATTTT

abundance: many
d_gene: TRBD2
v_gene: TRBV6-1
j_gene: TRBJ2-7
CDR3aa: CASSEVVASGGTSYF
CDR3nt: TGTGCCAGCAGTGAAGTCGTGGCTAGCGGGGGGACCTCGTACTTC

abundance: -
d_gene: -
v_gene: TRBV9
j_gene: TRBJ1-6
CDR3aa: CASSVEDSCNSPLHF
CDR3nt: TGTGCCAGCAGCGTAGAGGACTCCTGTAATTCACCCCTCCACTTT

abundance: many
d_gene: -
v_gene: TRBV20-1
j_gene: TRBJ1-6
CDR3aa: CSARDLTADSPLHF
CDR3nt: TGCAGTGCTAGAGATCTAACAGCCGATTCACCCCTCCACTTT

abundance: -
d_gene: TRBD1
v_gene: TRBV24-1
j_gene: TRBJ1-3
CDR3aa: CASGQGRLSGNTICF
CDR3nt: TGTGCCAGTGGACAGGGGAGGCTCTCTGGAAACACCATATGTTTT

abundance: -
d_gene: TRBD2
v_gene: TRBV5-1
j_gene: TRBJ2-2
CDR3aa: CASSWGLAGGNTGELFF
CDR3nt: TGCGCCAGCAGCTGGGGACTAGCGGGGGGCAACACCGGGGAGCTGTTTTTT

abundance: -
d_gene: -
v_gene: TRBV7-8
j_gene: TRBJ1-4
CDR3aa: CASSFPLGSGTYGEKLFF
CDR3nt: TGTGCCAGCAGCTTCCCTCTGGGATCCGGGACGTACGGAGAAAAACTGTTTTTT

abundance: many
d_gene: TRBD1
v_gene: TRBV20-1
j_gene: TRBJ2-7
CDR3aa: CSARGQGQDEQYF
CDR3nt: TGCAGTGCTAGAGGACAGGGGCAGGACGAGCAGTACTTC

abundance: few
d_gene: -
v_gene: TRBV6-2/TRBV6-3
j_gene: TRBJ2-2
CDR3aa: CASSHGQYTGELFF
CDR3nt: TGTGCCAGCAGTCACGGGCAGTACACCGGGGAGCTGTTTTTT

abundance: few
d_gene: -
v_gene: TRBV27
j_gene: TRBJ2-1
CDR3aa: CASIPLTGKRAYEQFF
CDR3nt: TGTGCCAGCATTCCACTCACGGGGAAGAGGGCTTATGAGCAGTTCTTC

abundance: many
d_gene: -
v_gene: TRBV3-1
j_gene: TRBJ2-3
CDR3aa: CASSQGAAGGTDTQYF
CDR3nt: TGTGCCAGCAGCCAAGGGGCCGCAGGAGGCACAGATACGCAGTATTTT

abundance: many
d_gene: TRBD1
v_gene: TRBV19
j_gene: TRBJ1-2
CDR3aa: CAGSILGRGQDYTF
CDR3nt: TGTGCCGGTAGTATCCTAGGGAGGGGGCAGGACTACACCTTC

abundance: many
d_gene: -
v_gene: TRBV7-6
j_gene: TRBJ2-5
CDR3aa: CASSSSRGTQYF
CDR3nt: TGTGCCAGCAGCTCCTCACGGGGGACCCAGTACTTC

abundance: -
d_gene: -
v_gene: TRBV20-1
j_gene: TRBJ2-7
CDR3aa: CSVPPGAGEGYEQYF
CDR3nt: TGCAGTGTTCCTCCAGGGGCAGGGGAGGGATACGAGCAGTACTTC

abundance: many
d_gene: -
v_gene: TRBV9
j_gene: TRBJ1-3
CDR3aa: CASSFRDTGNTIYF
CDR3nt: TGTGCCAGCAGCTTCCGGGACACTGGAAACACCATATATTTT

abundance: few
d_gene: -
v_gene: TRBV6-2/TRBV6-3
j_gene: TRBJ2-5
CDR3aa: CASSYSVSVETQYF
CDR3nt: TGTGCCAGCAGTTACTCGGTTAGCGTGGAGACCCAGTACTTC

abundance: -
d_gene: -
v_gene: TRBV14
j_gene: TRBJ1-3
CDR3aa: CASSQLRGDSGNTIYF
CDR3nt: TGTGCCAGCAGCCAACTAAGGGGCGACTCTGGAAACACCATATATTTT

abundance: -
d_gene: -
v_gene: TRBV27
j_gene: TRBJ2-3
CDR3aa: CASRNVWWDTQYF
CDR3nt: TGTGCCAGCAGGAATGTTTGGTGGGATACGCAGTATTTT

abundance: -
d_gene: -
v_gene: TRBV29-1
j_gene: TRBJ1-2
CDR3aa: CSVEDRRLYGYTF
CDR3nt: TGCAGCGTTGAAGATAGGCGGCTCTATGGCTACACCTTC

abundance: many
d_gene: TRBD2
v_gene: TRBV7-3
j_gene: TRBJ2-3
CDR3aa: CASSLTAGATDTQYF
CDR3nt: TGTGCCAGCAGCTTAACAGCGGGGGCGACAGATACGCAGTATTTT

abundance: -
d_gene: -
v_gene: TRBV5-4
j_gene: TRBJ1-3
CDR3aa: CASSLTQGGGNTIYF
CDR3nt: TGTGCCAGCAGCTTAACCCAGGGCGGTGGAAACACCATATATTTT

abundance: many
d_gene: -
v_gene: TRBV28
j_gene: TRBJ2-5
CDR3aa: CASTPGWGLVVTQYF
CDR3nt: TGTGCCAGCACCCCAGGGTGGGGGTTGGTGGTGACCCAGTACTTC

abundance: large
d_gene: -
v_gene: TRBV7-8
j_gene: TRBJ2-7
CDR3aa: CASSLAGDVYEQYF
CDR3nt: TGTGCCAGCAGCTTAGCGGGAGATGTCTACGAGCAGTACTTC

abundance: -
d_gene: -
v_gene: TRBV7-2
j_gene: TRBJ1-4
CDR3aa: CASSLNRGEKLFF
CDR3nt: TGTGCCAGCAGCTTAAATCGAGGGGAAAAACTGTTTTTT

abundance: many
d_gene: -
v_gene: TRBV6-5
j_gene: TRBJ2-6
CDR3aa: CASRASGANVLTF
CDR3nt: TGTGCCAGCAGGGCCTCTGGGGCCAACGTCCTGACTTTC

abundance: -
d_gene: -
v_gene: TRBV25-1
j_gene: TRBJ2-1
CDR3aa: CARSTGIQGIEQFF
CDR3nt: TGTGCCAGGTCGACGGGCATCCAAGGTATTGAGCAGTTCTTC

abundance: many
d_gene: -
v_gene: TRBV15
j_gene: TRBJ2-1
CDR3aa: CATSRVRQASEQFF
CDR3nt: TGTGCCACCAGCAGAGTTCGGCAGGCAAGTGAGCAGTTCTTC

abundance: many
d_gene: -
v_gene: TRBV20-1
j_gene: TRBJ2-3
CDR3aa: CSAITVTQEDTQYF
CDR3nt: TGCAGTGCTATTACGGTCACGCAGGAAGATACGCAGTATTTT

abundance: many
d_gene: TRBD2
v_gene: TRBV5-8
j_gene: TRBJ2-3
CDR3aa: CASSRTSGSPPDTQYF
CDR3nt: TGTGCCAGCAGCCGTACTAGCGGGAGCCCCCCAGATACGCAGTATTTT

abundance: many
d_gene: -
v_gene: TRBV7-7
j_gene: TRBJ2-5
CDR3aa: CASSLMGQRGTQYF
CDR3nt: TGTGCTAGCAGCTTGATGGGACAGCGGGGGACCCAGTACTTC

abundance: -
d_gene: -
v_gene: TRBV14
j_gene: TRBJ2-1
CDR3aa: CANSRDFEQFF
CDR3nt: TGTGCCAACAGCAGAGATTTTGAGCAGTTCTTC

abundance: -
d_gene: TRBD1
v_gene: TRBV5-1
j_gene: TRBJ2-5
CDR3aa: CASSSRQGAQETQYF
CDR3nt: TGCGCCAGCAGCTCCAGACAGGGGGCCCAAGAGACCCAGTACTTC

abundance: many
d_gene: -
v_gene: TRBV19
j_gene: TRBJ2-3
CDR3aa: CASSTRSADTQYF
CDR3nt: TGTGCCAGTAGTACCAGATCTGCAGATACGCAGTATTTT